This TCR beta chain was sequenced in a study of T-cell reconstitution after alpha-beta-depleted transplantation in children. The ends lost 5 bases at V and 2 bases at J; junction bases unmatched: 11. CDR3 length: 17 residues. Germline V gene lookup returns CDR1 SGHTA and CDR2 FQGNSA. The library targeted TCRbeta and was prepared with unique molecular identifiers. MiXCR, run by TCRdb on the PCR reads, gives a single entry per CDR3 protein. The repertoire holds 250,000 to 400,000 distinct CDR3 sequences, with roughly 21% as singletons. The sequence derives from a male patient younger than 18 who had a stem cell transplant for acute lymphoblastic leukemia, so the T cells may come from the graft donor. This specimen was PBMCs, mostly from graft donor cells, taken 180 days after TCRalphabeta/CD19-depleted stem cell transplant. The chain carries TRBV7-2 and TRBJ2-1, with 8 bases aligning to TRBD2. The CDR3: CASSLGGGRAPYNEQFF. For the CDR3, the DNA is TGTGCCAGCAGCCTAGGCGGGGGGCGGGCTCCCTACAATGAGCAGTTCTTC.